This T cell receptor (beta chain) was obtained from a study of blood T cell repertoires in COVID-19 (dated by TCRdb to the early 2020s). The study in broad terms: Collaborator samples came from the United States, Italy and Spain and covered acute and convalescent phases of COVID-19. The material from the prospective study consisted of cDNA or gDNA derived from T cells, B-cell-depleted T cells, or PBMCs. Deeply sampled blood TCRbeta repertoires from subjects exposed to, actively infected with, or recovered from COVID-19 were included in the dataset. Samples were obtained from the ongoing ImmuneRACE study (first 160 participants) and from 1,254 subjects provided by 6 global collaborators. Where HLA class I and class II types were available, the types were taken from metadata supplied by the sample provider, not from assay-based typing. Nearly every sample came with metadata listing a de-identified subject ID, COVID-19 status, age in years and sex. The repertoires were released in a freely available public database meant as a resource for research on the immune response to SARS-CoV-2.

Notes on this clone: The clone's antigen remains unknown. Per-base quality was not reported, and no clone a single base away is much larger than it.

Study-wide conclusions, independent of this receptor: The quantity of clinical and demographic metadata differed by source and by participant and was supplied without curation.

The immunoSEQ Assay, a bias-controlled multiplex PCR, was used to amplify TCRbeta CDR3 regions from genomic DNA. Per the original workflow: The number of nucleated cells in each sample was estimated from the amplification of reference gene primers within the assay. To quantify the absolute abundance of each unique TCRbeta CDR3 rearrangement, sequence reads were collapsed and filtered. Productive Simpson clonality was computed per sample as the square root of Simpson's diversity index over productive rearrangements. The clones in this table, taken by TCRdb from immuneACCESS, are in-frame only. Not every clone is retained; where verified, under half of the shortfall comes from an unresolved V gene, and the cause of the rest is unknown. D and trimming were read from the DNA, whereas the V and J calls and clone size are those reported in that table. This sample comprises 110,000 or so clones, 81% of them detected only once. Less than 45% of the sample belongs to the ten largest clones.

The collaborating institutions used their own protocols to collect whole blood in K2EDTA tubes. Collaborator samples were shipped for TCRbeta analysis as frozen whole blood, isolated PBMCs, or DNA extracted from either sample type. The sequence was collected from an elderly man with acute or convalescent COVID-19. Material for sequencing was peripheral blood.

The CDR3 corresponds to CASGLNLAEQFF. The nucleotide sequence reads as follows: TGTGCTAGTGGTTTGAATTTGGCAGAGCAGTTCTTC. Recombination linked TRBV12-5 to TRBJ2-1; confidence is insufficient to name the D gene. The CDR3 sequence holds 12 residues, the cysteine and phenylalanine included. The DNA shown is the 36-base CDR3, in frame from base 1. The V and J ends are trimmed by 2 bases and 10 bases, leaving 9 bases between them. Via the germline V gene, CDR1 is LGHNT and CDR2 FRNRAP.